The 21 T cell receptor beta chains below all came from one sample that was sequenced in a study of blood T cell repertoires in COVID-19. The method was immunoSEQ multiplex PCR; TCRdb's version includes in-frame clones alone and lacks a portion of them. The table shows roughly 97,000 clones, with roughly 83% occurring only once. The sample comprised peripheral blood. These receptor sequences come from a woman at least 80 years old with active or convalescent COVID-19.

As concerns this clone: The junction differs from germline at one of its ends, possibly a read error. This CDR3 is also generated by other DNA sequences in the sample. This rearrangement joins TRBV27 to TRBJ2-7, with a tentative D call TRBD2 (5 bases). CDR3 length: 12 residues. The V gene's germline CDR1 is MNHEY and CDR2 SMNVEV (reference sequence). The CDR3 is CASSFTRREQYF. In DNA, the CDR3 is TGTGCCAGCAGTTTCACTAGGCGCGAGCAATACTTC.

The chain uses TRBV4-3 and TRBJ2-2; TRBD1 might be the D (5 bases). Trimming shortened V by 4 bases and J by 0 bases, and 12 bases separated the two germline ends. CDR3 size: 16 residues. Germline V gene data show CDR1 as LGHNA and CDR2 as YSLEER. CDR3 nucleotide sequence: TGCGCCAGCAGCCGGTCTTCGACAGCGAACACCGGGGAGCTGTTTTTT. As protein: CASSRSSTANTGELFF.

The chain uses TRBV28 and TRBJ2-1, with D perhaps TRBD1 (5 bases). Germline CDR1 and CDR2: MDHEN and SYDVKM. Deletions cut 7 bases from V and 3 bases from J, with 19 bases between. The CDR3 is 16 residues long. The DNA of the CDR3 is TGTGCCAGCAAGGCCCCTAGGGGCCGAGGCTACAATGAGCAGTTCTTC. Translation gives CASKAPRGRGYNEQFF.

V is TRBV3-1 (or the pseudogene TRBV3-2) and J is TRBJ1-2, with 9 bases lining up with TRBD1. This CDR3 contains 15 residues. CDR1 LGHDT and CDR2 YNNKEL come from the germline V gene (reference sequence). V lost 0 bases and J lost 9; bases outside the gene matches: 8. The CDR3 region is CASSQDTMTGGSYTF. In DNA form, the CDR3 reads TGTGCCAGCAGCCAAGATACGATGACAGGGGGGAGCTACACCTTC.

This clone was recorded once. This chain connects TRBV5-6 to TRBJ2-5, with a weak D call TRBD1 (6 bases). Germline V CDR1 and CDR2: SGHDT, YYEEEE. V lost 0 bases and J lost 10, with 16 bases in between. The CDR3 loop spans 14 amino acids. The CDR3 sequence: CASSLAGQRGFQYF. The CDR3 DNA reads TGTGCCAGCAGCTTGGCGGGACAAAGAGGTTTCCAGTACTTC.

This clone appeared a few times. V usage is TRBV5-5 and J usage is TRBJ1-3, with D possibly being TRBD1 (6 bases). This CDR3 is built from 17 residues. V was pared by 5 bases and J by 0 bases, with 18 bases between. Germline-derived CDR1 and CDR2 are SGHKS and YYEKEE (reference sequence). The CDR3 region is CASRSRDTARSGNTIYF. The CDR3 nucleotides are TGTGCCAGCAGATCCCGGGACACCGCACGCTCTGGAAACACCATATATTTT. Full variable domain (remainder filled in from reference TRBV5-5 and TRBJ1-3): DAGVTQSPTHLIKTRGQQVTLRCSPISGHKSVSWYQQVLGQGPQFIFQYYEKEERGRGNFPDRFSARQFPNYSSELNVNALLLGDSALYLCASRSRDTARSGNTIYFGEGSWLTVV.

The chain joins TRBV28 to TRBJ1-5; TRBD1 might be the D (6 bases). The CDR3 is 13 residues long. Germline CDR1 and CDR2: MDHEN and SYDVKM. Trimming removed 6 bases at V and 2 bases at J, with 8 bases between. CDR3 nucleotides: TGTGCCAGCAGAGACAGGCGCAATCAGCCCCAGCATTTT. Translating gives CASRDRRNQPQHF.

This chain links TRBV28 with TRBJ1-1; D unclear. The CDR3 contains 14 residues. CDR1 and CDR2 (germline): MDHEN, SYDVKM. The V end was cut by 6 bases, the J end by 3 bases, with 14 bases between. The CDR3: CASSPRREDTEAFF. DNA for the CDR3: TGTGCCAGCAGCCCCCGAAGGGAGGACACTGAAGCTTTCTTT.

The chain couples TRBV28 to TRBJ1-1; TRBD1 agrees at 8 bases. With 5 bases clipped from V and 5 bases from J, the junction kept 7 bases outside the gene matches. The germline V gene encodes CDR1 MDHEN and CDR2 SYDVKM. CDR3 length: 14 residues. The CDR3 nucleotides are TGTGCCAGCAGTACCGGACAGGGTTGGACTGAAGCTTTCTTT. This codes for CASSTGQGWTEAFF.

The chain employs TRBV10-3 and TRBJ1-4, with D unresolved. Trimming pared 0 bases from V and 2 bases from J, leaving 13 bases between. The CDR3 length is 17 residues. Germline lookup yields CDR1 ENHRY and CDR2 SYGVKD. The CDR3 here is CAISESPGHGTNEKLFF. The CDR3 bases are TGTGCCATCAGTGAGTCGCCAGGCCATGGTACTAATGAAAAACTGTTTTTT.

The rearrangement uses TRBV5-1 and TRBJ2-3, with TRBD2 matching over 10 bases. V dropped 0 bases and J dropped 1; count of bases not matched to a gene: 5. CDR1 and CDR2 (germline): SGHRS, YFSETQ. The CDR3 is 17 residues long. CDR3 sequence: CASSLGWLAGGTDTQYF. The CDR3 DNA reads TGCGCCAGCAGCTTGGGATGGCTAGCGGGAGGCACAGATACGCAGTATTTT.

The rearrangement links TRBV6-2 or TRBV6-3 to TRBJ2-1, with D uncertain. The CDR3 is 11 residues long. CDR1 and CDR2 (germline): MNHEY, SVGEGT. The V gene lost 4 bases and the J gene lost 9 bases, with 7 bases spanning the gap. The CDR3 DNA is TGTGCCAGCAGTTCCCGAGGTGAGCAGTTCTTC. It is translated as CASSSRGEQFF.

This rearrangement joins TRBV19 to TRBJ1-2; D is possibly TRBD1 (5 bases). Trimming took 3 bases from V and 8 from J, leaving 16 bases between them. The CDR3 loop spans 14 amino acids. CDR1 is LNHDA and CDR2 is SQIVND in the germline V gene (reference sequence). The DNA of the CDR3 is TGTGCCAGTAGTATCGGCCAGGGATCGTACGGCTACACCTTC. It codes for CASSIGQGSYGYTF.

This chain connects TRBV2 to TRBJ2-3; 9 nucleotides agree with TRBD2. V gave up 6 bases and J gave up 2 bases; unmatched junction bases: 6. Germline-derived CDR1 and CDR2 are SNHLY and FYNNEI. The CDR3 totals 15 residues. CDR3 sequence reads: CASSEIAGDTDTQYF. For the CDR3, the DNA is TGTGCCAGCAGCGAAATAGCGGGGGACACAGATACGCAGTATTTT. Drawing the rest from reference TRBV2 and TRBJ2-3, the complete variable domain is EPEVTQTPSHQVTQMGQEVILRCVPISNHLYFYWYRQILGQKVEFLVSFYNNEISEKSEIFDDQFSVERPDGSNFTLKIRSTKLEDSAMYFCASSEIAGDTDTQYFGPGTRLTVL.

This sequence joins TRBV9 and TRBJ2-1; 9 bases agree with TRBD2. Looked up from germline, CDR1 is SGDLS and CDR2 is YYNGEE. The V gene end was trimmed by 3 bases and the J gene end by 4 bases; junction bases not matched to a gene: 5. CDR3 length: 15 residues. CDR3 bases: TGTGCCAGCAGCGCCTCTAGCGGGGCTTACAATGAGCAGTTCTTC. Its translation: CASSASSGAYNEQFF. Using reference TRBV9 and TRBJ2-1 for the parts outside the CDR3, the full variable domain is DSGVTQTPKHLITATGQRVTLRCSPRSGDLSVYWYQQSLDQGLQFLIQYYNGEERAKGNILERFSAQQFPDLHSELNLSSLELGDSALYFCASSASSGAYNEQFFGPGTRLTVL.

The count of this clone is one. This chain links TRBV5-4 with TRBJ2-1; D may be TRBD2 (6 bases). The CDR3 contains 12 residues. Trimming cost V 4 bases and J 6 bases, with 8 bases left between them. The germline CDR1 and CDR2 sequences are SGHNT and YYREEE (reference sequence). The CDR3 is CASSGTRNEQFF. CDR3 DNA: TGTGCCAGCAGCGGGACTCGCAATGAGCAGTTCTTC.

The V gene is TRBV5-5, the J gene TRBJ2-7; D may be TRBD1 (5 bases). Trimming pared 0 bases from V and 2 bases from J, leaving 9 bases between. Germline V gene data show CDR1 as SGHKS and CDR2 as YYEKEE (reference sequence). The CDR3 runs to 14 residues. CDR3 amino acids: CASSLVAGPYEQYF. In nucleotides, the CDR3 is TGTGCCAGCAGCTTGGTCGCAGGGCCCTACGAGCAGTACTTC.

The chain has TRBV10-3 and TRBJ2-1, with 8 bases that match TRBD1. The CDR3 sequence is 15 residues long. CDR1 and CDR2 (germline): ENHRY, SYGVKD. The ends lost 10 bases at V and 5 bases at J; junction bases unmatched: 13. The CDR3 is CATHPNRGSHNEQFF. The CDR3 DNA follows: TGTGCCACTCACCCTAACAGGGGGTCCCACAATGAGCAGTTCTTC.

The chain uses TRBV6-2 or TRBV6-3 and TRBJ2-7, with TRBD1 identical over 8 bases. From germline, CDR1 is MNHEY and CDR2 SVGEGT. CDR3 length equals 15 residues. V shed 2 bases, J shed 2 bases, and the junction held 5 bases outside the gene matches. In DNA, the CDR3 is TGTGCCAGCAGTTACAGGCCAGGGGGCGCCTACGAGCAGTACTTC. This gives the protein CASSYRPGGAYEQYF.

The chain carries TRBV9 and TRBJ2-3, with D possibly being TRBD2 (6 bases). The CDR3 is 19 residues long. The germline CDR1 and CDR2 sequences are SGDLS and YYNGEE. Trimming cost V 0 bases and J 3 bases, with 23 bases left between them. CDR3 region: CASSVDPRPGGDWTDTQYF. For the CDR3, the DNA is TGTGCCAGCAGCGTAGATCCACGGCCGGGCGGGGATTGGACAGATACGCAGTATTTT. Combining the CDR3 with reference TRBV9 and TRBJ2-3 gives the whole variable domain DSGVTQTPKHLITATGQRVTLRCSPRSGDLSVYWYQQSLDQGLQFLIQYYNGEERAKGNILERFSAQQFPDLHSELNLSSLELGDSALYFCASSVDPRPGGDWTDTQYFGPGTRLTVL.

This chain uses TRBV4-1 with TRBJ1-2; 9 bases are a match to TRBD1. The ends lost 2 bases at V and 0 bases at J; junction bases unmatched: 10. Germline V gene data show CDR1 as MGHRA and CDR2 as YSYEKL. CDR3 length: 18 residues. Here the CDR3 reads CASSQFPGQGRANYGYTF. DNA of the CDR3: TGCGCCAGCAGCCAATTCCCGGGACAGGGTCGTGCTAACTATGGCTACACCTTC.